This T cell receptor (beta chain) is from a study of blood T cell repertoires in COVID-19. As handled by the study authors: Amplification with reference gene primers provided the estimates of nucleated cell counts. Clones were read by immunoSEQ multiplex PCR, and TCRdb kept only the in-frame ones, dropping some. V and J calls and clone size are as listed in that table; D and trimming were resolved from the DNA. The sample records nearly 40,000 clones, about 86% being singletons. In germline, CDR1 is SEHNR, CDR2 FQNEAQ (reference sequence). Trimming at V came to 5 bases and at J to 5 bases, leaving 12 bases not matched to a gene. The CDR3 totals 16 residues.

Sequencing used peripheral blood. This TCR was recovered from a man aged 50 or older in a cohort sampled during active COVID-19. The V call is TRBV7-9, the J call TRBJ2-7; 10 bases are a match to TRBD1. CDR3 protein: CASSLGQGEAADEQYF. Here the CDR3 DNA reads TGTGCCAGCAGCCTAGGACAGGGGGAAGCGGCGGACGAGCAGTACTTC.